This TCR beta chain is drawn from a study of PD-1 blockade in classical Hodgkin lymphoma. The junction had 4 bases not matched to a gene; V was cut back by 6 bases and J by 1 base. The CDR3 spans 15 residues. CDR1 is ENHRY, CDR2 SYGVKD, per germline. Time point reported: cycle 4 day 1 (C4D1), after 5 to 7 weeks of nivolumab. Each patient's relapse followed autologous stem cell transplantation, and brentuximab vedotin exposure varied. Repertoires were generated with immunoSEQ multiplex PCR, while TCRdb's copy carries only in-frame clones and drops some. The sample lists about 24,000 clones; 81% were seen once.

Source: peripheral blood mononuclear cells (PBMCs), taken before the fourth cycle of nivolumab. The sequence derives from a human donor with classical Hodgkin lymphoma. The rearrangement joins TRBV10-3 to TRBJ2-7; 12 bases map to TRBD2. The CDR3, as DNA: TGTGCCATCAGAAAGGGACTAGCGGGTTCCTACGAGCAGTACTTC. Translating gives CAIRKGLAGSYEQYF.